Listed below are T cell receptor beta chains from one sample, sequenced in a study of technical replicates of blood from a handful of donors. Repertoires were generated with immunoSEQ multiplex PCR, while TCRdb's copy carries only in-frame clones and drops some. Of approximately 75,000 clones listed, 97% were seen once; the top ten hold around 0.18%. What was sequenced was T cells isolated from PBMCs. Receptors originate from a human donor in good health. The CDR3 runs from the conserved cysteine through the conserved F or W. The order of the fields is D gene, clone size, V gene, J gene, CDR3 DNA, CDR3 protein. A D gene is named only where the DNA matches it firmly. Clone size is stated in some rows and not others, as once, few, many or a class when expanded.

d_gene: NA
abundance: NA
v_gene: TRBV6-5
j_gene: TRBJ1-5
CDR3nt: TGTGCCAGCAGTTCCGACAACAGCAATCAGCCCCAGCATTTT
CDR3aa: CASSSDNSNQPQHF

d_gene: TRBD2
abundance: NA
v_gene: TRBV6-1
j_gene: TRBJ2-7
CDR3nt: TGTGCCAGTCAAGCGGGACTAGCCTACGAGCAGTACTTC
CDR3aa: CASQAGLAYEQYF

d_gene: NA
abundance: NA
v_gene: TRBV19
j_gene: TRBJ1-1
CDR3nt: TGTGCCAGTAGTATAACGGGGGTCATGAACACTGAAGCTTTCTTT
CDR3aa: CASSITGVMNTEAFF

d_gene: NA
abundance: NA
v_gene: TRBV5-1
j_gene: TRBJ1-6
CDR3nt: TGCGCCAGCAGCTTGGCCGGGACTGACAATTCACCCCTCCACTTT
CDR3aa: CASSLAGTDNSPLHF

d_gene: NA
abundance: NA
v_gene: TRBV7-9
j_gene: TRBJ1-2
CDR3nt: TGTGCCAGCAGCCCCCCTTCGGGGGGCTACACCTTC
CDR3aa: CASSPPSGGYTF

d_gene: NA
abundance: NA
v_gene: TRBV5-6
j_gene: TRBJ2-3
CDR3nt: TGTGCCAGCAGCCAAAACCCAGGAAACACAGATACGCAGTATTTT
CDR3aa: CASSQNPGNTDTQYF

d_gene: TRBD2
abundance: once
v_gene: TRBV28
j_gene: TRBJ2-3
CDR3nt: TGTGCCAGCAGTTTAGTCAGCGGGATCACAGATACGCAGTATTTT
CDR3aa: CASSLVSGITDTQYF

d_gene: TRBD1
abundance: once
v_gene: TRBV28
j_gene: TRBJ1-1
CDR3nt: TGTGCCAGCAGTACAATTGGGACAGCGAACACTGAAGCTTTCTTT
CDR3aa: CASSTIGTANTEAFF

d_gene: TRBD1
abundance: NA
v_gene: TRBV5-1
j_gene: TRBJ1-4
CDR3nt: TGCGCCAGCAGCTTGGGGGACAGTTCTAATGAAAAACTGTTTTTT
CDR3aa: CASSLGDSSNEKLFF

d_gene: NA
abundance: NA
v_gene: TRBV4-1
j_gene: TRBJ1-1
CDR3nt: TGCGCCAGCAGCCAAGTTACCGCAGGGTTCGACACTGAAGCTTTCTTT
CDR3aa: CASSQVTAGFDTEAFF

d_gene: NA
abundance: NA
v_gene: TRBV6-5
j_gene: TRBJ1-2
CDR3nt: TGTGCCAGCAGTTCGGGGTTCTATGGCTACACCTTC
CDR3aa: CASSSGFYGYTF

d_gene: NA
abundance: NA
v_gene: TRBV11-3
j_gene: TRBJ2-7
CDR3nt: TGTGCCAGCAGCTTAGATTTGAGAGGCTCCTACGAGCAGTACTTC
CDR3aa: CASSLDLRGSYEQYF

d_gene: NA
abundance: NA
v_gene: TRBV18
j_gene: TRBJ2-7
CDR3nt: TGTGCCAGCTCACCGCTTACAGGTTCCTACGAGCAGTACTTC
CDR3aa: CASSPLTGSYEQYF

d_gene: NA
abundance: NA
v_gene: TRBV5-1
j_gene: TRBJ2-7
CDR3nt: TGCGCCAGCAGCTTGGAGCCTAATAAATCGGCCTACGAGCAGTACTTC
CDR3aa: CASSLEPNKSAYEQYF

d_gene: TRBD2
abundance: NA
v_gene: TRBV7-3
j_gene: TRBJ2-3
CDR3nt: TGTGCCAGCAGCTTAAGCCCGTCTCGGCGGGGGACCACAGATACGCAGTATTTT
CDR3aa: CASSLSPSRRGTTDTQYF

d_gene: NA
abundance: NA
v_gene: TRBV19
j_gene: TRBJ1-5
CDR3nt: TGTGCCAGTAGTACCCTGGGCTCGTATCAGCCCCAGCATTTT
CDR3aa: CASSTLGSYQPQHF

d_gene: NA
abundance: NA
v_gene: TRBV6-5
j_gene: TRBJ1-3
CDR3nt: TGTGCCAGCAGTTACTCGACGGGGAGCTCTGGAAACACCATATATTTT
CDR3aa: CASSYSTGSSGNTIYF

d_gene: TRBD2
abundance: NA
v_gene: TRBV18
j_gene: TRBJ2-7
CDR3nt: TGTGCCAGCTCACCACGAAGGGCTAGCGGGACGCTGGAGCAGTACTTC
CDR3aa: CASSPRRASGTLEQYF

d_gene: TRBD1
abundance: NA
v_gene: TRBV19
j_gene: TRBJ2-1
CDR3nt: TGTGCCAGTAGCATAGACAGGGGTCTATACAATGAGCAGTTCTTC
CDR3aa: CASSIDRGLYNEQFF

d_gene: NA
abundance: once
v_gene: TRBV18
j_gene: TRBJ2-2
CDR3nt: TGTGCCAGCTCACCGGTCGGGACGAACACCGGGGAGCTGTTTTTT
CDR3aa: CASSPVGTNTGELFF